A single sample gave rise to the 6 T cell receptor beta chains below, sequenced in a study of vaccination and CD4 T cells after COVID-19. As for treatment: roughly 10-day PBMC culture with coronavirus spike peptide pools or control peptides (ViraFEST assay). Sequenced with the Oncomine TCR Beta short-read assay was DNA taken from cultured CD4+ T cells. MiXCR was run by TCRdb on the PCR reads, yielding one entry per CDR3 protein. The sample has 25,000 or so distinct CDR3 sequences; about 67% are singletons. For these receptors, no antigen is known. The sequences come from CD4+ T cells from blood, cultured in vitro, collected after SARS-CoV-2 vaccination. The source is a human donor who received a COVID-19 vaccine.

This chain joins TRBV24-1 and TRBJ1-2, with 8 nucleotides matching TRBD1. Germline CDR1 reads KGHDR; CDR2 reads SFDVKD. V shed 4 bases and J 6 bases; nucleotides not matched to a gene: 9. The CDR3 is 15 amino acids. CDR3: CATSDPGRTGNGYTF. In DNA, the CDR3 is TGTGCCACCAGTGACCCGGGACGGACAGGGAATGGCTACACCTTC.

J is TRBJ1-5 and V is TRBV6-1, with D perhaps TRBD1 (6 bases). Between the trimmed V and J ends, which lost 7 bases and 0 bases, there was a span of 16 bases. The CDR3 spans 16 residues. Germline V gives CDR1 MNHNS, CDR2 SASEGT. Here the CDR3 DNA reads TGTGCCAGCACCAGCCTGGGGGACACTAGCAATCAGCCCCAGCATTTT. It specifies CASTSLGDTSNQPQHF.

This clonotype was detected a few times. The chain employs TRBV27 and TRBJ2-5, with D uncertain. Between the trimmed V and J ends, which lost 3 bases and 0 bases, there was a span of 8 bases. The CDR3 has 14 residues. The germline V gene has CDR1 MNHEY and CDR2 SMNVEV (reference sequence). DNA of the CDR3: TGTGCCAGCAGTTTCCATACGAACCAAGAGACCCAGTACTTC. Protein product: CASSFHTNQETQYF.

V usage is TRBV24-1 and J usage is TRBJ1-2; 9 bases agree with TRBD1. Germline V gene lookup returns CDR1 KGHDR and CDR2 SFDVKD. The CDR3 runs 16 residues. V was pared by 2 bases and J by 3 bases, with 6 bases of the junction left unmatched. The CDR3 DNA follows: TGTGCCACCAGTGATTCCGGGACAGGGAGGCACTATGGCTACACCTTC. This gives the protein CATSDSGTGRHYGYTF.

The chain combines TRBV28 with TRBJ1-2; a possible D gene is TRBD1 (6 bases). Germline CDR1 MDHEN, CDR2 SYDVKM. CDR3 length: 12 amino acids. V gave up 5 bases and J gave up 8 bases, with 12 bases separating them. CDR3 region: CASSHRESGYTF. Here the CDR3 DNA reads TGTGCCAGCAGTCACAGGGAATCCGGCTACACCTTC.

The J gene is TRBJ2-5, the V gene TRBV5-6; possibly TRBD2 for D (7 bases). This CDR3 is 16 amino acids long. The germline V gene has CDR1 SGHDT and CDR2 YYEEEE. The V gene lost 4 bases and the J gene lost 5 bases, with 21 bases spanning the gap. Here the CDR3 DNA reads TGTGCCAGCAGCCAATTCTTGGGGGGGCCGGGGGAGACCCAGTACTTC. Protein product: CASSQFLGGPGETQYF.